These 21 T cell receptor beta chains originate from one sample sequenced in a study of blood T cell repertoires in COVID-19. Sequencing was performed with immunoSEQ multiplex PCR; in TCRdb, only in-frame clones are kept and a portion is missing. Seen here are a few hundred thousand clones, less than 90% observed once, and the top ten hold about 20%. The sample taken for sequencing was peripheral blood. These receptors were taken from a man aged 25-45 years with active or convalescent COVID-19.

The CDR3 loop is CASSQMTSGGFYNEQFF. CDR3 bases: TGCGCCAGCAGCCAGATGACTAGCGGGGGGTTCTACAATGAGCAGTTCTTC. The chain links TRBV4-3 to TRBJ2-1; TRBD2 aligns across 13 bases. CDR1 is LGHNA and CDR2 is YSLEER in the germline V gene. The CDR3 loop spans 17 amino acids. The trim removed 3 bases at V and 3 bases at J, leaving 5 bases unmatched.

J is TRBJ1-3 and V is TRBV2; D remains ambiguous. The germline V gene encodes CDR1 SNHLY and CDR2 FYNNEI. The CDR3 is 15 amino acids. The V and J ends lost 2 bases and 0 bases respectively, with 8 bases between them. The chain's CDR3 is CASSEFGSSGNTIYF. The CDR3 region has the DNA TGTGCCAGCAGTGAATTTGGGAGCTCTGGAAACACCATATATTTT.

This clone is a singleton in its sample. V is TRBV29-1 and J is TRBJ1-2; D unresolved. V lost 4 bases to trimming and J lost 1 base, with 10 bases between them. This CDR3 has 13 amino acids. Looked up from germline, CDR1 is SQVTM and CDR2 is ANQGSEA. CDR3: CSVVKYNNYGYTF. DNA of the CDR3: TGCAGCGTTGTTAAGTACAATAACTATGGCTACACCTTC.

The rearrangement uses TRBV9 and TRBJ1-2; the match to TRBD1 covers 11 bases. Germline lookup yields CDR1 SGDLS and CDR2 YYNGEE. V lost 3 bases and J lost 8; bases outside the gene matches: 6. The CDR3 spans 14 residues. CDR3 region: CASSALGQGVGYTF. The CDR3, as DNA: TGTGCCAGCAGCGCTCTGGGACAGGGGGTAGGCTACACCTTC.

For the CDR3, the DNA is TGCGCCAGCAGCCCCCTGACAGCTTCAAGCGGCTACACCTTC. It is translated as CASSPLTASSGYTF. V gene TRBV5-1 combines with J gene TRBJ1-2; the D gene is possibly TRBD1 (5 bases). V was clipped by 4 bases and J by 8 bases, with 18 bases between them. Per the germline V gene, CDR1 is SGHRS and CDR2 is YFSETQ. The CDR3 totals 14 residues.

The CDR3 DNA sequence: TGTGCCAGCAGCCGCACCACAGGGGGCGCAGAGACCCAGTACTTC. This translates into CASSRTTGGAETQYF. The chain recombines TRBV4-2 with TRBJ2-5; 9 bases align to TRBD1. In germline, CDR1 is LGHNA, CDR2 YNFKEQ. Unmatched junction bases numbered 7, after V lost 4 bases and J lost 4 bases. CDR3 length equals 15 residues.

This clone was found a few times. The chain combines TRBV5-1 with TRBJ2-1; D call uncertain. The CDR3 runs to 12 residues. The germline gives CDR1 SGHRS, CDR2 YFSETQ. The V end lost 2 bases, the J end lost 7 bases, and 7 bases lay between the germline ends. Here the CDR3 reads CASSFPRNEQFF. For the CDR3, the DNA is TGCGCCAGCAGCTTCCCTCGGAATGAGCAGTTCTTC.

The chain uses TRBV28 and TRBJ2-3; 7 bases are shared with TRBD2. The CDR3 spans 15 residues. V was pared by 7 bases and J by 1 base, with 8 bases of the junction left unmatched. Germline CDR1 is MDHEN and CDR2 is SYDVKM. The CDR3 here is CASNLWGRGTDTQYF. In nucleotides, the CDR3 is TGTGCCAGCAACTTGTGGGGGAGGGGCACAGATACGCAGTATTTT. Variable domain in full (rest from reference TRBV28 and TRBJ2-3): DVKVTQSSRYLVKRTGEKVFLECVQDMDHENMFWYRQDPGLGLRLIYFSYDVKMKEKGDIPEGYSVSREKKERFSLILESASTNQTSMYLCASNLWGRGTDTQYFGPGTRLTVL.

This chain connects TRBV7-2 to TRBJ1-5; a possible D gene is TRBD1 (5 bases). Germline V gene sequence: CDR1 SGHTA, CDR2 FQGNSA. The V end lost 6 bases, the J end lost 2 bases, and 11 bases lay between the germline ends. The CDR3 is 14 residues long. DNA for the CDR3: TGTGCCAGCAGGAACGGGGGTGGCAATCAGCCCCAGCATTTT. Protein sequence: CASRNGGGNQPQHF. The full variable domain, its missing parts supplied by reference TRBV7-2 and TRBJ1-5, is GAGVSQSPSNKVTEKGKDVELRCDPISGHTALYWYRQSLGQGLEFLIYFQGNSAPDKSGLPSDRFSAERTGGSVSTLTIQRTQQEDSAVYLCASRNGGGNQPQHFGDGTRLSIL.

This chain links TRBV7-2 with TRBJ1-2; TRBD1 agrees at 10 bases. Looked up from germline, CDR1 is SGHTA and CDR2 is FQGNSA. V lost 3 bases, J lost 4 bases, and 5 bases stayed unmatched. The CDR3 loop spans 15 amino acids. The DNA for the CDR3 is TGTGCCAGCAGCTTGCCGGGACAGGGGATCTATGGCTACACCTTC. This translates into CASSLPGQGIYGYTF. Filled out from reference TRBV7-2 and TRBJ1-2, the complete variable domain reads GAGVSQSPSNKVTEKGKDVELRCDPISGHTALYWYRQSLGQGLEFLIYFQGNSAPDKSGLPSDRFSAERTGGSVSTLTIQRTQQEDSAVYLCASSLPGQGIYGYTFGSGTRLTVV.

This clone was seen a single time. The V and J genes are TRBV7-3 and TRBJ2-3, with 8 nucleotides matching TRBD2. The CDR3 spans 14 residues. From germline, CDR1 is SGHTA and CDR2 FQGTGA. After removal of 5 bases from V and 6 bases from J, the junction contained 7 bases not matched to a gene. CDR3 coding DNA: TGTGCCAGCAGCGCCCATAGCGGGACGGATACGCAGTATTTT. Protein: CASSAHSGTDTQYF.

J is TRBJ1-3 and V is TRBV15; tentatively, D is TRBD1 (6 bases). The germline CDR1 and CDR2 sequences are LNHNV and YYDKDF (reference sequence). This CDR3 comprises 14 residues. The V end was cut by 5 bases, the J end by 4 bases, with 12 bases between. In nucleotides, the CDR3 is TGTGCCACCAGCCTACAGGGCTACGGAAACACCATATATTTT. Amino acids: CATSLQGYGNTIYF.

The chain links TRBV6-6 to TRBJ2-7; the D gene is possibly TRBD1 (7 bases). V dropped 7 bases and J dropped 7 bases, with 14 bases sitting between them. CDR1 and CDR2 from the germline V gene are MNHNY and SVGAGI (reference sequence). The CDR3 has 12 residues. DNA for the CDR3: TGTGCCAGCACTAAGCCAGGGGGGGAGCAGTACTTC. Its translation: CASTKPGGEQYF.

The chain combines TRBV23-1 with TRBJ1-2, with D unclear. TRBV23-1 is an ORF, with its function uncertain. Trimming shortened V by 5 bases and J by 3 bases, and 16 bases separated the two germline ends. This CDR3 is 15 amino acids long. The CDR3 DNA reads as TGCGCCAGCAGTTGCTTACGGGGATTGGACTATGGCTACACCTTC. This sequence encodes CASSCLRGLDYGYTF.

The chain employs TRBV7-9 and TRBJ2-3, with D maybe TRBD2 (5 bases). The CDR3 covers 13 residues. Germline V gene data show CDR1 as SEHNR and CDR2 as FQNEAQ (reference sequence). V shed 1 base and J shed 11 bases, with 13 bases lying between them. In nucleotides, the CDR3 is TGTGCCAGCAGCTTAGTTCAAGCCGGAGGGCAGTATTTT. Translation gives CASSLVQAGGQYF.

The chain joins TRBV19 to TRBJ1-3, with 8 bases fitting TRBD1. V shed 4 bases, J shed 1 base, and the junction held 3 bases outside the gene matches. Germline V gene lookup returns CDR1 LNHDA and CDR2 SQIVND (reference sequence). This CDR3 region has 15 residues. Written as DNA, the CDR3 is TGTGCCAGTAGTACGACAGGGGATTCTGGAAACACCATATATTTT. Protein product: CASSTTGDSGNTIYF.

The chain carries TRBV7-9 and TRBJ2-7; 9 nucleotides match TRBD2. CDR1 is SEHNR, CDR2 FQNEAQ, per germline (reference sequence). V trimming: 6 bases; J trimming: 5 bases; junction bases outside the gene matches: 11. This CDR3 region has 15 residues. The CDR3 sequence is CASSLREGPLNEQYF. CDR3 coding DNA: TGTGCCAGCAGTTTGCGGGAGGGCCCTCTGAACGAGCAGTACTTC.

The rearrangement joins TRBV5-5 to TRBJ1-5; TRBD1 matches 7 bases. The CDR3 spans 12 residues. The junction had 1 base not matched to a gene; V was cut back by 4 bases and J by 6 bases. Germline lookup yields CDR1 SGHKS and CDR2 YYEKEE (reference sequence). The CDR3 DNA is TGTGCCAGCAGCGCAGGGGGTCAGCCCCAGCATTTT. Translating it yields CASSAGGQPQHF.

On this clone itself: One junction end disagrees with the germline gene, perhaps due to a read error. The chain employs TRBV7-7 and TRBJ2-2; no firm D call. The germline V gene has CDR1 SSHAT and CDR2 FNYEAQ (reference sequence). This CDR3 contains 13 residues. CDR3: CASSLQYTGELFF. CDR3 bases: TGTGCTAGCAGCTTGCAGTACACCGGGGAGCTGTTTTTT.

The chain joins TRBV6-1 to TRBJ2-2; D is uncertain. Trimming stripped 2 bases from V and 1 base from J, with 8 bases between. Germline CDR1 reads MNHNS; CDR2 reads SASEGT. The CDR3 is 15 amino acids. The CDR3 loop is CASSEKRQNTGELFF. The CDR3 DNA reads as TGTGCCAGCAGTGAAAAAAGACAGAACACCGGGGAGCTGTTTTTT.

The chain recombines TRBV28 with TRBJ2-7, with 15 positions matching TRBD2. Germline trimming cut 5 bases from V and 1 base from J; bases unmatched to any gene: 12. The CDR3 has 19 residues. Germline assignment: CDR1 MDHEN and CDR2 SYDVKM. The chain's CDR3 is CASSLQGTSGRLGSYEQYF. The CDR3 DNA reads as TGTGCCAGCAGTCTACAAGGGACTAGCGGGAGGCTTGGGTCCTACGAGCAGTACTTC.